This T cell receptor (beta chain) was sequenced during a study of molecular identifiers for immune sequencing clone quantification. Each CDR3 protein is one row after TCRdb ran MiXCR on the PCR reads. The table lists about 510,000 distinct CDR3 sequences, about 22% of them singletons. Study conclusions and caveats: Highly expanded clone sizes could be underestimated through barcode sharing by identical TCR molecules. Spiked-in Jurkat TCR RNA corresponding to one cell was reported as detectable against around 1 million naive cells. Clones above 20 RNA copies held over 98% of effector molecules, under 1% in naive cells.

Sorting was used to obtain naive CD8 T cells (CD8+CD4-CCR7+CD45RA+). This clonotype was found once. Its antigen remains unknown. Likely a read error: the CDR3 ends without its conserved phenylalanine or tryptophan. Germline V gives CDR1 WSHSY, CDR2 SAAADI. V dropped 6 bases and J dropped 5; count of bases not matched to a gene: 16. CDR3 length: 17 residues. Sequenced input: naive CD8+ T cells from blood, with Jurkat cell RNA spiked in. Subset in this sample: FACS-sorted CD8+CD4-CCR7+CD45RA+ naive T cells. This chain links TRBV10-2 with TRBJ2-5, with 9 nucleotides matching TRBD2. The receptor's source is a human donor in good health. Some libraries in this study had Jurkat cell RNA spiked in. CDR3 bases: TGCGCCAGCAGCGACCACCCTTACAGACTAGCGGAGGAGACCCAGTACTCC. Protein sequence: CASSDHPYRLAEETQYS.